In this sample, the clone carrying this TCR beta chain turned up a few times. The CDR3 runs to 15 residues. Germline V CDR1 and CDR2: LGHDT, YNNKEL (reference sequence). J was trimmed by 4 bases and V by 1 base; bases with no gene match: 3. The data derive from a study of early T cells in non-severe SARS-CoV-2 infection. TCRdb analysed the 5' RACE reads with MiXCR anew, one entry per CDR3 protein. The profile shows 90,000 to 120,000 distinct CDR3 sequences, around 10% of them singletons. V and J are TRBV3-1 and TRBJ1-1, with TRBD1 matching 10 bases. Sequencing input: whole blood. This clonotype originated in an adult who was a healthcare worker with PCR-confirmed SARS-CoV-2 infection or an uninfected control (not recorded which). The CDR3 sequence: CASSQVGQGSTEAFF. The CDR3 DNA is TGTGCCAGCAGCCAAGTGGGACAGGGGTCCACTGAAGCTTTCTTT.